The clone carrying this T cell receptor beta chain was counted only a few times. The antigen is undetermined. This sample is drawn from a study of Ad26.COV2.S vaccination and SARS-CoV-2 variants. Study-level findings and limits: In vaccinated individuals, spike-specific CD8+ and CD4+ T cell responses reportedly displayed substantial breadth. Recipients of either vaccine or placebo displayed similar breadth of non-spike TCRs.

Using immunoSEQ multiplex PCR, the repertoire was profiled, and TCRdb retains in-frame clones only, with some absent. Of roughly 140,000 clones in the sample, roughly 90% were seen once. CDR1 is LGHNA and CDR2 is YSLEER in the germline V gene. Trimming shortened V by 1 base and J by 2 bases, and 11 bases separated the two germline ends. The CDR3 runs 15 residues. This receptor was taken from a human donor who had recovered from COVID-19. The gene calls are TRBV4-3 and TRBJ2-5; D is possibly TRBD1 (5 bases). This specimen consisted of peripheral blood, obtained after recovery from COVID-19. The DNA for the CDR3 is TGCGCCAGCAGCCAAGGGGGCAGTGGACAAGAGACCCAGTACTTC. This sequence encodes CASSQGGSGQETQYF.